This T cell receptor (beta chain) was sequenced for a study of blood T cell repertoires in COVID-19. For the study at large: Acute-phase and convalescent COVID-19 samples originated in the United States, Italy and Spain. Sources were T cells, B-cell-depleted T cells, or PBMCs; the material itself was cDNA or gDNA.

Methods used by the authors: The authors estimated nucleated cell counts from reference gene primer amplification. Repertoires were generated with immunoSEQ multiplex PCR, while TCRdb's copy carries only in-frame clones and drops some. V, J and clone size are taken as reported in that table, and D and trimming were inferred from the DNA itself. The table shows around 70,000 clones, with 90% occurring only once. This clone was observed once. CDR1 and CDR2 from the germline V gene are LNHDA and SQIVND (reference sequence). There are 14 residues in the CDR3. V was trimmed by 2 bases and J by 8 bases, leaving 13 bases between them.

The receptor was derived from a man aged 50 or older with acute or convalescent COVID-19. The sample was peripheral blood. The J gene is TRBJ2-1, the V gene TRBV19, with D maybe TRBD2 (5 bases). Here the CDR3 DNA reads TGTGCCAGTAGTATACGAAGCGGACGGGATGAGCAGTTCTTC. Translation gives CASSIRSGRDEQFF.